This record covers a single TCR beta chain. Its antigen is unknown. Each TCR library used 3,500 to 4,500 ng of total RNA. TCRdb reprocessed the 5' RACE reads; each CDR3 protein has one entry and no DNA is given. This listing includes some 440,000 distinct CDR3 sequences. These data are taken from a study of monozygotic twins with inflammatory bowel disease. Overall study findings and caveats: With others, IBD patients shared fewer clonotypes than healthy twins did, especially with disease activity.

Sampling involved one blood draw (roughly 2.4 ml) for every donor. CDR1 and CDR2 from the germline V gene are DFQATT and SNEGSKA (reference sequence). This CDR3 is built from 13 residues. The TCR was taken from a human donor with ulcerative colitis or Crohn's disease, or a healthy co-twin of an affected twin (not recorded which). Sample: blood. This chain connects TRBV20-1 to TRBJ2-7; there is no DNA to check the TCRdb D call of TRBD1. The CDR3: CSAGGTTTYEQYF.